This TCR beta chain was observed in a study of beta chain features in type 1 diabetes. Germline CDR1 reads MNHEY; CDR2 reads SMNVEV (reference sequence). The ends were cut back, 5 bases at V and 0 bases at J, with 7 bases in the middle. This CDR3 is built from 13 residues. Cells sorted by CD45RO/CCR7/CD25/CD127/CD95/CD27 comprised CD4+ naive, central memory, regulatory and stem cell-like memory cells. Purities in excess of 98% were seen in all sorted populations. What was sequenced were expressed TCRB transcripts, since all of the isolated RNA had been reverse transcribed. Reads from naive, central memory and regulatory T cell samples averaged around 3.7 million. TCRdb keeps only in-frame clones here, not all; method: immunoSEQ multiplex PCR. The table includes some 410,000 clones, roughly 10% detected once.

This TCR was recovered from a woman aged 18-29 years in good health. The V gene is TRBV27, the J gene TRBJ1-2; unclear D gene. The sample taken for sequencing was naive CD4+ T cells from blood. The CDR3 nucleotides are TGTGCCAGCAGTACTCTTACTAACTATGGCTACACCTTC. It codes for CASSTLTNYGYTF.